This TCR beta chain was captured in a study of blood T cell repertoires in COVID-19. Germline loops: CDR1 SGHRS, CDR2 YFSETQ. This CDR3 contains 16 residues. Trimming cost V 0 bases and J 4 bases, with 16 bases left between them. Recovered Cohort 3 donors showed two negative PCRs, clearance, or symptom resolution. Repertoires were generated with immunoSEQ multiplex PCR, while TCRdb's copy carries only in-frame clones and drops some. The table includes 250,000 to 300,000 clones, around 89% detected once. The chain couples TRBV5-1 to TRBJ1-1; TRBD1 might be the D (5 bases). The source material was PBMCs or T cells enriched from blood (not recorded which). The clonotype was recovered from a man aged 35 to 55 who had recovered from COVID-19. The chain's CDR3 is CASSLVRLGVGTEAFF. CDR3 bases: TGCGCCAGCAGCTTGGTGAGACTAGGGGTGGGCACTGAAGCTTTCTTT. Filled out from reference TRBV5-1 and TRBJ1-1, the complete variable domain reads KAGVTQTPRYLIKTRGQQVTLSCSPISGHRSVSWYQQTPGQGLQFLFEYFSETQRNKGNFPGRFSGRQFSNSRSEMNVSTLELGDSALYLCASSLVRLGVGTEAFFGQGTRLTVV.